This TCR beta chain stems from a study of PD-L1 blockade in urothelial cancer (TCRdb year 2017). Study-level background: Every patient began therapy around 2014 and was given atezolizumab 1,200 mg intravenously every 3 weeks. Durable clinical benefit was defined as a progression-free survival longer than 6 months, and TCR features were additionally tested against progression-free survival and overall survival. Pretreatment tumor samples, along with matched peripheral blood collected serially before and after atezolizumab treatment, underwent TCR sequencing. Patients had an ECOG performance status of 0 or 1 and had received between 0 and 3 prior chemotherapy regimens. Whole exome sequencing and RNA sequencing of pretreatment tumors were performed alongside TCR sequencing in the same patients. Durable clinical benefit was achieved by nine patients and was not achieved by 20 patients. Blood samples were analyzed 3 weeks after the start of treatment (second dose) and 6 weeks after the start of treatment. Pretreatment blood TCR-seq was available for nearly 30 patients, at least one posttreatment blood collection was obtained for about 24 patients, and tumor TCR-seq was available for about 24 patients. The study was an exploratory multi-omic analysis of somatic, immune and clinical correlates of response to PD-L1 blockade with atezolizumab in urothelial cancer. A median of roughly 140,000 T cells and roughly 80,000 unique TCRs was obtained from blood samples, and a median clonality of approximately 0.08 was observed. Twenty-five of 29 patients were identified as males with urothelial cancer of bladder origin, and a prior smoking history was reported by 18 of 29 patients.

To estimate absolute template abundance from read counts, synthetic TCR analog templates were spiked into each PCR. TCRbeta CDR3 regions were amplified from genomic DNA with bias-controlled V and J gene primers using the immunoSEQ assay. Sequencing of rearranged TCRbeta segments was done at approximately 20X coverage. Regarding the original processing steps: Clustering was used to correct sequencing errors, and CDR3s were annotated against IMGT to assign V, D and J genes. Downstream analyses used only productive TCRbeta rearrangements, leaving out any out-of-frame or stop-codon sequences. Clonality was computed as one minus Shannon entropy normalized by the log of the number of unique productive sequences. Fisher's exact test with Benjamini-Hochberg correction, using a cutoff of adjusted p below 0.01, was how clones that differed between time points or between blood and tumor were identified. This immuneACCESS table, as held by TCRdb, lists in-frame sequences with V and J called but not all clones. Of the missing ones, under half trace to an unresolved V gene in checked studies; the others have no known cause. The D gene and trimming were derived from the DNA, and the V and J assignments and clone size from that table. This sample holds some 120,000 clones; less than 85% were observed only once. The ten largest clonotypes hold about 2.9% of the sample.

Including the terminal cysteine and phenylalanine, the CDR3 comprises 14 residues. Only the CDR3 region is kept as DNA, spanning 42 bases read in frame from base 1. V is pared back by 3 bases and J by 7 bases, with 16 bases lying between the germline termini. The germline V gene sets CDR1 to MNHNS and CDR2 to SASEGT. Sample time point, as interpreted from the label and publication: pretreatment peripheral blood. The cohort comprised 25 to 35 patients with locally advanced or metastatic urothelial carcinoma treated at Memorial Sloan Kettering on a trial protocol. Peripheral blood mononuclear cells were collected pretreatment and during treatment, at between 1 and 8 total time points per patient. The Qiagen DNeasy Blood extraction kit was used to purify genomic DNA from total PBMCs and tumor samples. Collected pretreatment and during treatment, PBMCs were isolated and stored as previously described.

Points the paper makes about the study in general: Greater expansion of tumor-associated TCR clones in peripheral blood 3 weeks after the start of treatment was observed in patients with durable benefit (n of about 20, p = 0.022). Improved progression-free and overall survival was associated with having pretreatment peripheral blood TCR clonality below the median. Because of the small sample size (n ≈ 29) and the many exploratory analyses performed, the results are intended to be regarded as hypothesis-generating.

In the case of this clone: Its recognized antigen is unknown. Base qualities are not at hand, and no much larger clone is one base apart.

The material sequenced was PBMCs, taken around atezolizumab (anti-PD-L1) treatment. This receptor was taken from a man aged 45-60 years with urothelial cancer. This receptor chain uses TRBV6-1 and TRBJ2-7; a tentative D call is TRBD1 (6 bases match). The DNA is TGTGCCAGCAGTGACCCACAGGGTGCGCAGGAGCAGTACTTC. The encoded protein is CASSDPQGAQEQYF.